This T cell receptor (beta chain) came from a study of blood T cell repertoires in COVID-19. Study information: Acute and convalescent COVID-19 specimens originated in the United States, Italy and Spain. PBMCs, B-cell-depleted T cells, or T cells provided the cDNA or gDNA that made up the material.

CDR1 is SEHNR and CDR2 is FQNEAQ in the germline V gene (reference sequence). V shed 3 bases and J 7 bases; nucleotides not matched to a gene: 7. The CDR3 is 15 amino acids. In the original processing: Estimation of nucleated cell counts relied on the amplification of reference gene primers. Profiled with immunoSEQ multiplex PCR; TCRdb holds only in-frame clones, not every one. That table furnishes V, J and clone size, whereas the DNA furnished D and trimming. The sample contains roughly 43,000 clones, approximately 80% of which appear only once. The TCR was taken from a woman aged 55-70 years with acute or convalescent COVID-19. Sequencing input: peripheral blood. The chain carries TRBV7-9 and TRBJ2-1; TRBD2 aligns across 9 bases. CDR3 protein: CASSFPSGGYNEQFF. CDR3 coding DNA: TGTGCCAGCAGCTTCCCCAGCGGGGGGTATAATGAGCAGTTCTTC.